This T cell receptor beta chain comes out of a study of T cells after posttransplantation cyclophosphamide. General study findings and limits: TRB overlap between skin or GI tissue T cells and blood was limited. Recipient CMV seropositivity and CMV reactivation strongly tracked TRB clonality. Later post-transplant blood repertoires were often dominated by donor CD8+ memory clones.

Notes on this clone: Its cognate antigen is unknown.

Germline V gene data show CDR1 as SNHLY and CDR2 as FYNNEI. The CDR3 length is 14 residues. The V end lost 0 bases, the J end lost 8 bases, and 13 bases lay between the germline ends. Assay: immunoSEQ multiplex PCR; the TCRdb copy retains only in-frame clones and omits some. Here the sample spans some 22,000 clones, around 86% being singletons. The TCR sequence derives from a woman aged 60 to 75 with a blood cancer, CMV-positive, and with a related stem cell donor. Input material: PBMCs. This chain connects TRBV2 to TRBJ1-2, with D perhaps TRBD1 (5 bases). For the CDR3, the DNA is TGTGCCAGCAGTGAAGCGCTTCTCCGGGGGGGCTACACCTTC. As protein: CASSEALLRGGYTF.